The following is a T cell receptor beta chain sequence with its context. Its matching antigen is unknown. Germline CDR1 MNHEY, CDR2 SMNVEV (reference sequence). Trimming took off 3 bases at V and 5 bases at J, with 11 bases between the two ends. The CDR3 runs 14 residues. Sequencing used immunoSEQ multiplex PCR; TCRdb keeps in-frame clones, though not all of them. The sample lists about 92,000 clones; about nine tenths were seen once. This entry comes from a study of graft-versus-host responses after intestinal transplantation. Study as a whole: Recipients got multivisceral, liver-intestinal, or isolated intestinal transplants.

Study-level findings and limits: Early declines in HvG clones that occurred post-transplant were associated with peak circulating GvH clone levels.

Sequenced material: unstimulated CD8+ T cells sorted from spleen or lymph node cells, taken before intestinal transplant. The sequence came from a human donor who received an intestinal transplant. The V gene is TRBV27, the J gene TRBJ1-5; a weak D match, TRBD1 (5 bases). CDR3 sequence: CASSFVGGDQPQHF. CDR3 bases: TGTGCCAGCAGTTTCGTGGGGGGGGATCAGCCCCAGCATTTT.